The 9 T cell receptor beta chains below come from one sample, sequenced in a study of PD-1 blockade in classical Hodgkin lymphoma. Clones were sequenced by immunoSEQ multiplex PCR, and TCRdb holds only the in-frame ones, with some missing. The sample contains approximately 80,000 clones, approximately 88% of which appear only once. Following autologous stem cell transplantation, relapse occurred in every patient, and exposure to brentuximab vedotin varied. The sequencing used peripheral blood mononuclear cells (PBMCs), collected at baseline. The receptors were sampled from a human donor with classical Hodgkin lymphoma.

J is TRBJ1-1 and V is TRBV2; 7 nucleotides match TRBD1. V was clipped by 0 bases and J by 6 bases; unmatched bases: 7. Looked up from germline, CDR1 is SNHLY and CDR2 is FYNNEI. The CDR3 runs to 15 residues. CDR3 sequence reads: CASSEAGGGSPEAFF. The CDR3 DNA follows: TGTGCCAGCAGTGAAGCTGGAGGGGGCTCTCCTGAAGCTTTCTTT.

The chain couples TRBV4-2 to TRBJ1-2; 8 nucleotides align to TRBD1. The ends lost 2 bases at V and 5 bases at J; junction bases unmatched: 1. Per germline, CDR1 LGHNA and CDR2 YNFKEQ. The CDR3 totals 13 residues. The DNA of the CDR3 is TGTGCCAGCAGCCAACGACAGGGGTATGGCTACACCTTC. This gives the protein CASSQRQGYGYTF.

This rearrangement joins TRBV25-1 to TRBJ1-1; no firm D call. CDR1 MGHDK and CDR2 SYGVNS come from the germline V gene. Trimming took 7 bases from V and 7 from J, leaving 10 bases between them. CDR3 length: 11 residues. This CDR3 reads CASNRRNEAFF. The CDR3, as DNA: TGTGCCAGCAACCGCCGAAATGAAGCTTTCTTT.

The chain couples TRBV28 to TRBJ2-7, with a tentative D call TRBD1 (5 bases). This CDR3 has 12 amino acids. V dropped 6 bases and J dropped 5 bases, with 11 bases sitting between them. Germline loops: CDR1 MDHEN, CDR2 SYDVKM. Written as DNA, the CDR3 is TGTGCCAGCAGCAGGGTGTGGCACGAGCAGTACTTC. This gives the protein CASSRVWHEQYF. Drawing the rest from reference TRBV28 and TRBJ2-7, the complete variable domain is DVKVTQSSRYLVKRTGEKVFLECVQDMDHENMFWYRQDPGLGLRLIYFSYDVKMKEKGDIPEGYSVSREKKERFSLILESASTNQTSMYLCASSRVWHEQYFGPGTRLTVT.

V and J are TRBV27 and TRBJ2-1; TRBD2 matches at 7 bases. The CDR3 runs to 14 residues. Per germline, CDR1 MNHEY and CDR2 SMNVEV (reference sequence). J lost 6 bases, V lost 6 bases, and 8 bases had no gene match. In DNA form, the CDR3 reads TGTGCCAGCAGCCGGAGCGGGATGGGCAATGAGCAGTTCTTC. It codes for CASSRSGMGNEQFF.

V is TRBV5-1 and J is TRBJ2-4; 7 bases map to TRBD2. After removal of 4 bases from V and 5 bases from J, the junction contained 9 bases not matched to a gene. Germline CDR1 is SGHRS and CDR2 is YFSETQ. This CDR3 spans 15 amino acids. CDR3 DNA sequence: TGCGCCAGCAGCCTAAGGGAGGGTTTCCAAAACATTCAGTACTTC. Protein sequence: CASSLREGFQNIQYF. The variable domain in full, with the rest retrieved from reference TRBV5-1 and TRBJ2-4, is KAGVTQTPRYLIKTRGQQVTLSCSPISGHRSVSWYQQTPGQGLQFLFEYFSETQRNKGNFPGRFSGRQFSNSRSEMNVSTLELGDSALYLCASSLREGFQNIQYFGAGTRLSVL.

The chain recombines TRBV5-4 with TRBJ2-7; the D gene is possibly TRBD2 (5 bases). This CDR3 is built from 16 residues. The germline CDR1 and CDR2 sequences are SGHNT and YYREEE (reference sequence). Trimming left V 0 bases short and J 1 base short, with 14 bases between. The CDR3 bases are TGTGCCAGCAGCTTGGCCCCAAGACCGGGGTCCTACGAGCAGTACTTC. Translating gives CASSLAPRPGSYEQYF. Looking up the rest from reference TRBV5-4 and TRBJ2-7 gives the full variable domain: ETGVTQSPTHLIKTRGQQVTLRCSSQSGHNTVSWYQQALGQGPQFIFQYYREEENGRGNFPPRFSGLQFPNYSSELNVNALELDDSALYLCASSLAPRPGSYEQYFGPGTRLTVT.

The genes are TRBV6-1 and TRBJ1-1; D unresolved. This CDR3 spans 13 amino acids. Trimming took 7 bases from V and 5 from J, leaving 14 bases between them. The germline V gene encodes CDR1 MNHNS and CDR2 SASEGT. CDR3 residues: CASKPALGTEAFF. DNA for the CDR3: TGTGCCAGCAAGCCAGCCCTAGGTACTGAAGCTTTCTTT.

The chain is built from TRBV18 and TRBJ2-1, with a weak D call TRBD2 (5 bases). Looked up from germline, CDR1 is KGHSH and CDR2 is LQKENI. There are 16 residues in the CDR3. V was shortened by 3 bases and J by 0 bases, with 12 bases between the two germline ends. The DNA for the CDR3 is TGTGCCAGCTCACCGTCTACGGGAAGCTCCTACAATGAGCAGTTCTTC. Translation gives CASSPSTGSSYNEQFF. Looking up the rest from reference TRBV18 and TRBJ2-1 gives the full variable domain: NAGVMQNPRHLVRRRGQEARLRCSPMKGHSHVYWYRQLPEEGLKFMVYLQKENIIDESGMPKERFSAEFPKEGPSILRIQQVVRGDSAAYFCASSPSTGSSYNEQFFGPGTRLTVL.